These T cell receptor beta chains were read from a single sample in a study of metastatic and nonmetastatic thyroid tumors. TCRdb re-analyzed the PCR reads through MiXCR. The table shows tens of thousands of clones, with approximately 15% occurring only once. The specimen was blood. The source of these receptors is a female donor with papillary thyroid cancer or a benign thyroid nodule (not recorded which). Some clones in this sample may be carry-over from other donors' samples. CDR3s include the opening cysteine and the closing phenylalanine or tryptophan.

j_call cdr3_length v_call cdr3_aa
TRBJ2-1 17 TRBV6-2/TRBV6-3 CASSRGLAGGAYNEQFF
TRBJ1-2 15 TRBV5-4 CASSAGTGGNYGYTF
TRBJ2-7 17 TRBV6-5 CASSYSPPSGIFYEQYF
TRBJ1-6 17 TRBV5-1 CASSRGTGRLENSPLHF
TRBJ2-3 17 TRBV28 CASSREQGAGPTDTQYF
TRBJ1-2 14 TRBV5-1 CASSADSVTYGNNF
TRBJ2-5 15 TRBV7-9 CASSFGGLPQETQYF
TRBJ2-2 15 TRBV20-1 CSARDRDRGNGELFF
TRBJ2-1 15 TRBV24-1 CATSGGLGEFMWQFF
TRBJ2-2 15 TRBV7-8 CASSAWGGRKGELFF
TRBJ2-7 12 TRBV19 CASNHGGDEQYF
TRBJ2-3 13 TRBV27 CASRFTGTDTQYF
TRBJ1-4 16 TRBV12-3/TRBV12-4 CASSPLAGLGTEKLFF
TRBJ2-5 15 TRBV7-9 CASSRFVTVEETQYF
TRBJ2-7 15 TRBV20-1 CSPDRWSGGDYEQYF
TRBJ1-3 15 TRBV5-4 CASSFSGPAGNTIYF
TRBJ1-5 13 TRBV6-4 CASSETGGQPQHF
TRBJ2-3 18 TRBV5-1 CASSLGGWSSGRTDTQYF
TRBJ1-5 15 TRBV6-1 CASSGFQDLRVDQHF
TRBJ2-7 11 TRBV5-1 CASSLSNEQYF
TRBJ2-6 20 TRBV4-2 CASSLLASGQGASGANVLTF
TRBJ2-7 15 TRBV5-1 CASSLEGTVLYEQYF
TRBJ1-6 13 TRBV6-1 CASSAGINSPLHF
TRBJ1-2 16 TRBV20-1 CSARKAGGTLNYGYTF
TRBJ2-7 14 TRBV6-1 CASDTSGSFGEQYF
TRBJ1-2 13 TRBV19 CASLRGQGYGYTF
TRBJ2-1 15 TRBV11-3 CASSLLAGGYNEQFF
TRBJ2-3 14 TRBV7-9 CAISFGPSTDTQYF
TRBJ2-2 12 TRBV11-2 CASRILPGELFF
TRBJ1-3 14 TRBV7-2 CATGQGGSGNTIYF
TRBJ1-1 12 TRBV14 CASSLDRTKAFF
TRBJ1-3 14 TRBV28 CASSSLGLRSTIYF
TRBJ1-5 14 TRBV19 CASSGQSGNQLQHF
TRBJ2-3 16 TRBV3-1 CASSQPAGEGTDTQYF
TRBJ2-3 19 TRBV3-1 CASSQPPFEHGRVVDTQYF
TRBJ1-6 13 TRBV20-1 CSVPGTDNSPLHF
TRBJ2-7 15 TRBV7-6 CASSLGLDPAYEQYF
TRBJ1-6 15 TRBV2 CASSQISGDNSPLHF
TRBJ2-7 13 TRBV6-1 CASGFTGVYEQYF
TRBJ2-7 16 TRBV11-2 CATSLDPSYWLYEQYF
TRBJ2-1 13 TRBV30 CAWNRGRDSEQFF
TRBJ2-1 16 TRBV15 CATSRDRGTEYREQFF
TRBJ2-3 15 TRBV7-2 CASSLSGPRHDTQYF
TRBJ1-1 13 TRBV3-1 CASSQDRGRDAFF